Listed below are T cell receptor beta chains from one sample, sequenced in a study of blood T cell repertoires in COVID-19. TCRdb keeps only in-frame clones here, not all; method: immunoSEQ multiplex PCR. Among around 270,000 clones listed, around 89% were seen once. The sequenced material came from peripheral blood. The receptors originated from a man between 35 and 55 years old with acute or convalescent COVID-19. The CDR3 runs from the conserved cysteine through the conserved F or W. Each record gives: D gene, clone size, V gene, J gene, CDR3 DNA, CDR3 protein. D genes are given only for firm matches. Part of the rows lack a size; the others show once, few, many or a class for expanded clones.

>-|-|TRBV7-6|TRBJ2-3
TGTGCCAGCAGCTTCGTGAAAGGCGGGGGCCACACCCAGGATACGCAGTATTTT
CASSFVKGGGHTQDTQYF
>TRBD2|once|TRBV24-1|TRBJ2-3
TGTGCCACCAGTGATGCTAGCGGGGGACGGGATACGCAGTATTTT
CATSDASGGRDTQYF
>-|-|TRBV30|TRBJ1-6
TGTGCCTGCAACCGGGCCGCGGGTTCACCCCTCCACTTT
CACNRAAGSPLHF
>TRBD1|once|TRBV5-1|TRBJ1-2
TGCGCCAGCAGCTCGACCACACAAACAGGGGTGGGCTACACCTTC
CASSSTTQTGVGYTF
>-|-|TRBV10-3|TRBJ1-2
TGTGCCATCAGTGAGAGGGGGGGCTCCGAGCGGGGCTACACCTTC
CAISERGGSERGYTF
>TRBD1|-|TRBV23-1|TRBJ1-3
TGCAGCCGGGACAGACTCTCTGGAAACACCATATATTTT
CSRDRLSGNTIYF
>TRBD1|-|TRBV2|TRBJ1-5
TGTGCCAGCAGTCCACTATTTTCAGGGGGCGGTCAGCCCCAGCATTTT
CASSPLFSGGGQPQHF
>TRBD1|-|TRBV7-2|TRBJ2-7
TGTGCCAGCAGCCCGCCGGGACAGGGGCTGAACGAGCAGTACTTC
CASSPPGQGLNEQYF
>-|-|TRBV19|TRBJ2-7
TGTGCCAGTAGTAGGCAGGCACAGGACTACGAGCAGTACTTC
CASSRQAQDYEQYF
>TRBD1|-|TRBV27|TRBJ2-7
TGTGCCAGCAGTTCCACCGGGACAGGGGGGAAGCAGTACTTC
CASSSTGTGGKQYF
>-|-|TRBV7-2|TRBJ1-1
TGTGCCAGCAGTCGTAGGGCGGGCGACACTGAAGCTTTCTTT
CASSRRAGDTEAFF
>-|few|TRBV5-4|TRBJ2-1
TGTGCCAGCAGCCAGCCGGGGATAAGGGAGTTCTTC
CASSQPGIREFF
>TRBD1|-|TRBV6-5|TRBJ1-4
TGTGCCAGCAGTTCCACCGGGACAGGGAATGAAAAACTGTTTTTT
CASSSTGTGNEKLFF
>-|-|TRBV15|TRBJ2-5
TGTGCCACCAGCAAGGGGGGGCAGCAAGAGACCCAGTACTTC
CATSKGGQQETQYF
>-|once|TRBV5-1|TRBJ1-1
TGCGCCAGCAGCGGGGGGACGGTGAACACTGAAGCTTTCTTT
CASSGGTVNTEAFF